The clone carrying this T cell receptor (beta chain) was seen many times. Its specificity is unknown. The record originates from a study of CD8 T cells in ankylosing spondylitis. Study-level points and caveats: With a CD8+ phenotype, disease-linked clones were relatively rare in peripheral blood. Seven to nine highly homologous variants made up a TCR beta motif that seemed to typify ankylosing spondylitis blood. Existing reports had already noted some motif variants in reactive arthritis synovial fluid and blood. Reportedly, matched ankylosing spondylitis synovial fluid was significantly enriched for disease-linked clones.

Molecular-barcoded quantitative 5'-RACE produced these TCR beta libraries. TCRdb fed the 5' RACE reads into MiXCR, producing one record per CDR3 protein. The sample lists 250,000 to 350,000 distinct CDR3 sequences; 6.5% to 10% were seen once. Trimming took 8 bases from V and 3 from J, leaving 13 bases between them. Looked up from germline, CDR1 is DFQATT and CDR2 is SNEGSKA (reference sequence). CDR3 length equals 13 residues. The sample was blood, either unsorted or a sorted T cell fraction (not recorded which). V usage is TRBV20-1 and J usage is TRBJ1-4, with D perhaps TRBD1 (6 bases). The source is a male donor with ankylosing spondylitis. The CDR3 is CSTRGGSNEKLFF. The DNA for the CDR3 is TGCAGTACCAGGGGAGGATCTAATGAAAAACTGTTTTTT.